Below are 3 T cell receptor beta chains sequenced from a single sample in a study of a mutant IDH1 vaccine in newly diagnosed glioma. The time point: week 47, end of study. Each vaccine dose was 300 ug of mutant IDH1 20-mer peptide, with topical imiquimod. Antigen specificity for these receptors is unknown. Assay used: immunoSEQ multiplex PCR; TCRdb lists only in-frame clones, some missing. The repertoire holds about 33,000 clones, with 65% to 85% as singletons. The sequenced sample was PBMCs, obtained from a glioma patient whose treatment included an IDH1 peptide vaccine. The receptors originated from a middle-aged man with glioma.

V gene TRBV7-9 combines with J gene TRBJ2-6; D ambiguous. This CDR3 is built from 18 residues. Germline V gene sequence: CDR1 SEHNR, CDR2 FQNEAQ (reference sequence). Trimming left V 2 bases short and J 0 bases short, with 14 bases between. CDR3 amino acids: CASSLFPPERSGANVLTF. In DNA form, the CDR3 reads TGTGCCAGCAGCTTATTTCCCCCGGAACGCTCTGGGGCCAACGTCCTGACTTTC. Together with reference TRBV7-9 and TRBJ2-6, the CDR3 gives the full variable domain: DTGVSQNPRHKITKRGQNVTFRCDPISEHNRLYWYRQTLGQGPEFLTYFQNEAQLEKSRLLSDRFSAERPKGSFSTLEIQRTEQGDSAMYLCASSLFPPERSGANVLTFGAGSRLTVL.

V gene TRBV5-4 combines with J gene TRBJ1-1; the D is unclear. V lost 2 bases to trimming and J lost 6 bases, with 14 bases between them. CDR3 size: 14 residues. Germline assignment: CDR1 SGHNT and CDR2 YYREEE (reference sequence). The DNA for the CDR3 is TGTGCCAGCAGCTTCGACAAGATTGGGGCTGAAGCTTTCTTT. This translates into CASSFDKIGAEAFF.

The chain couples TRBV27 to TRBJ1-1; TRBD1 is a possible D gene (5 bases). Germline V gene lookup returns CDR1 MNHEY and CDR2 SMNVEV (reference sequence). The V and J ends lost 8 bases and 0 bases respectively, with 16 bases between them. The CDR3 covers 15 residues. Here the CDR3 reads CASCSGQEVNTEAFF. In DNA form, the CDR3 reads TGTGCCAGCTGCTCAGGGCAGGAGGTGAACACTGAAGCTTTCTTT.